This T cell receptor (beta chain) was recorded in a study of CD8 T cells in Susac syndrome. The TEMRA cells underwent FACS enrichment, while the CD8+ and CD4+ T cells underwent negative isolation. Random hexamers primed reverse transcription of about 0.45 to 1 ug RNA. TCRdb called the immunoSEQ multiplex PCR reads again in MiXCR, with one record for every CDR3 protein. The sample consists of about 180,000 distinct CDR3 sequences, under 97% of them appearing once. Sequencing was carried out using CD4+ T cells from PBMCs. The clonotype comes from a human donor with multiple sclerosis.

The CDR3 coding sequence is TGTGCCAGCAGCTCTCCGACTAGCGGGGGGAGAGAGCAGTTCTTC. Residues: CASSSPTSGGREQFF. The chain employs TRBV7-3 and TRBJ2-1; 13 bases fit TRBD2. V lost 4 bases to trimming and J lost 10 bases; unmatched junction nucleotides: 7. The CDR3 runs 15 residues. From germline, CDR1 is SGHTA and CDR2 FQGTGA. The complete variable domain, with remaining parts taken from reference TRBV7-3 and TRBJ2-1, reads GAGVSQTPSNKVTEKGKYVELRCDPISGHTALYWYRQSLGQGPEFLIYFQGTGAADDSGLPNDRFFAVRPEGSVSTLKIQRTERGDSAVYLCASSSPTSGGREQFFGPGTRLTVL.